A selection of T cell receptor beta chains follows, all from one sample in a study of blood T cell repertoires in COVID-19. The method was immunoSEQ multiplex PCR; TCRdb's version includes in-frame clones alone and lacks a portion of them. Among approximately 150,000 clones listed, about 90% were seen once. The sample consisted of PBMCs or T cells enriched from blood (not recorded which). The receptors stem from a man between 60 and 70 years old who had recovered from COVID-19. CDR3s include the opening cysteine and the closing phenylalanine or tryptophan. The order of the fields is clone size, V gene, D gene, J gene, CDR3 protein, CDR3 DNA. The D gene is left open where the match is weak. A clone size is listed for some rows: how often the clone was seen (once, few, many), or a class if it is expanded.

clone_size: NA
v_call: TRBV27
d_call: NA
j_call: TRBJ1-2
cdr3_aa: CASSRDGLNYGYTF
cdr3_nt: TGTGCCAGCAGCAGGGACGGACTAAACTATGGCTACACCTTC

clone_size: NA
v_call: TRBV27
d_call: NA
j_call: TRBJ2-3
cdr3_aa: CASSSQLERSPGRADTQYF
cdr3_nt: TGTGCCAGCAGTTCACAGCTGGAGCGGTCCCCCGGTAGGGCAGATACGCAGTATTTT

clone_size: NA
v_call: TRBV5-1
d_call: NA
j_call: TRBJ1-1
cdr3_aa: CASSFQTENTEAFF
cdr3_nt: TGCGCCAGCAGCTTCCAGACAGAGAACACTGAAGCTTTCTTT

clone_size: NA
v_call: TRBV15
d_call: TRBD1
j_call: TRBJ1-6
cdr3_aa: CATSRPGQERNTLHF
cdr3_nt: TGTGCCACCAGCAGACCAGGACAGGAACGTAACACCCTCCACTTT

clone_size: NA
v_call: TRBV24-1
d_call: NA
j_call: TRBJ2-3
cdr3_aa: CATGASTDTQYF
cdr3_nt: TGTGCCACCGGGGCAAGCACAGATACGCAGTATTTT

clone_size: NA
v_call: TRBV2
d_call: NA
j_call: TRBJ2-2
cdr3_aa: CASSEQGNTGELFF
cdr3_nt: TGTGCCAGCAGTGAACAGGGAAACACCGGGGAGCTGTTTTTT

clone_size: NA
v_call: TRBV29-1
d_call: NA
j_call: TRBJ1-1
cdr3_aa: CSATSSYSEAFF
cdr3_nt: TGCAGCGCCACGAGTTCGTATTCTGAAGCTTTCTTT

clone_size: few
v_call: TRBV19
d_call: NA
j_call: TRBJ1-2
cdr3_aa: CASSISGNPNYGYTF
cdr3_nt: TGTGCCAGTAGTATCTCAGGGAACCCTAACTATGGCTACACCTTC

clone_size: NA
v_call: TRBV6-4
d_call: NA
j_call: TRBJ2-2
cdr3_aa: CASSDGKGRVAGELFF
cdr3_nt: TGTGCCAGCAGTGACGGTAAGGGCAGGGTTGCCGGGGAGCTGTTTTTT

clone_size: NA
v_call: TRBV27
d_call: NA
j_call: TRBJ1-2
cdr3_aa: CASSSGHYYGYTF
cdr3_nt: TGTGCCAGCAGTTCCGGACACTACTATGGCTACACCTTC

clone_size: NA
v_call: TRBV30
d_call: NA
j_call: TRBJ1-1
cdr3_aa: CAWSGRANTEAFF
cdr3_nt: TGTGCCTGGAGTGGCAGGGCGAACACTGAAGCTTTCTTT

clone_size: NA
v_call: TRBV9
d_call: NA
j_call: TRBJ1-3
cdr3_aa: CASSTGQLVNTIYF
cdr3_nt: TGTGCCAGCAGCACGGGACAATTGGTAAACACCATATATTTT

clone_size: once
v_call: TRBV27
d_call: NA
j_call: TRBJ1-2
cdr3_aa: CASKEMGRANYGYTF
cdr3_nt: TGTGCCAGCAAGGAAATGGGCCGAGCTAACTATGGCTACACCTTC

clone_size: NA
v_call: TRBV5-6
d_call: TRBD2
j_call: TRBJ2-7
cdr3_aa: CASSLPGRADYEQYF
cdr3_nt: TGTGCCAGCAGCTTGCCAGGGAGGGCCGACTACGAGCAGTACTTC

clone_size: NA
v_call: TRBV3-1/TRBV3-2
d_call: TRBD2
j_call: TRBJ2-1
cdr3_aa: CASSAGLAGDEQFF
cdr3_nt: TGTGCCAGCAGCGCGGGACTAGCGGGCGATGAGCAGTTCTTC

clone_size: NA
v_call: TRBV28
d_call: TRBD1
j_call: TRBJ1-2
cdr3_aa: CASSFRGNGYTF
cdr3_nt: TGTGCCAGCAGTTTCAGGGGGAATGGCTACACCTTC

clone_size: NA
v_call: TRBV20-1
d_call: NA
j_call: TRBJ2-1
cdr3_aa: CSAETGREQFF
cdr3_nt: TGCAGTGCAGAAACAGGTCGTGAGCAGTTCTTC

clone_size: NA
v_call: TRBV6-1
d_call: NA
j_call: TRBJ2-3
cdr3_aa: CASSEWWEVPRDTQYF
cdr3_nt: TGTGCCAGCAGTGAATGGTGGGAGGTGCCTAGGGATACGCAGTATTTT

clone_size: NA
v_call: TRBV18
d_call: TRBD1
j_call: TRBJ1-2
cdr3_aa: CASSLQGGPNYGYTF
cdr3_nt: TGTGCCAGCTCACTTCAGGGGGGACCTAACTATGGCTACACCTTC

clone_size: NA
v_call: TRBV27
d_call: NA
j_call: TRBJ1-1
cdr3_aa: CASSLAGSGTEAFF
cdr3_nt: TGTGCCAGCAGTTTAGCAGGGTCGGGCACTGAAGCTTTCTTT

clone_size: few
v_call: TRBV29-1
d_call: NA
j_call: TRBJ2-3
cdr3_aa: CSVGGHQIRADTQYF
cdr3_nt: TGCAGCGTTGGGGGACACCAAATAAGGGCAGATACGCAGTATTTT

clone_size: NA
v_call: TRBV3-1/TRBV3-2
d_call: NA
j_call: TRBJ1-4
cdr3_aa: CASSVSGSGGEKLFF
cdr3_nt: TGTGCCAGCAGTGTCTCCGGGTCAGGAGGCGAAAAACTGTTTTTT

clone_size: NA
v_call: TRBV6-5
d_call: TRBD1
j_call: TRBJ2-7
cdr3_aa: CASTRTGGTEQYF
cdr3_nt: TGTGCCAGCACCAGGACAGGGGGAACCGAGCAGTACTTC

clone_size: NA
v_call: TRBV2
d_call: NA
j_call: TRBJ1-6
cdr3_aa: CASSVDTNSPLHF
cdr3_nt: TGTGCCAGCAGCGTGGACACCAATTCACCCCTCCACTTT

clone_size: once
v_call: TRBV6-6
d_call: TRBD2
j_call: TRBJ2-1
cdr3_aa: CASRTAGVKDNEQFF
cdr3_nt: TGTGCCAGCAGGACGGCGGGGGTAAAGGACAATGAGCAGTTCTTC

clone_size: NA
v_call: TRBV2
d_call: TRBD1
j_call: TRBJ2-7
cdr3_aa: CASSVQGAGEQYF
cdr3_nt: TGTGCCAGCAGTGTACAGGGGGCTGGCGAGCAGTACTTC

clone_size: NA
v_call: TRBV7-9
d_call: TRBD1
j_call: TRBJ1-2
cdr3_aa: CASSLGTGQANYGYTF
cdr3_nt: TGTGCCAGCAGCTTAGGGACGGGACAGGCGAACTATGGCTACACCTTC

clone_size: NA
v_call: TRBV7-9
d_call: TRBD1
j_call: TRBJ2-6
cdr3_aa: CASSRGQGDGANVLTF
cdr3_nt: TGTGCCAGCAGCCGCGGACAGGGTGACGGGGCCAACGTCCTGACTTTC

clone_size: NA
v_call: TRBV5-1
d_call: NA
j_call: TRBJ2-1
cdr3_aa: CASSPDRLSYNEQFF
cdr3_nt: TGCGCCAGCAGCCCGGACAGACTCTCCTACAATGAGCAGTTCTTC

clone_size: NA
v_call: TRBV5-8
d_call: NA
j_call: TRBJ1-1
cdr3_aa: CASSSREDTEAFF
cdr3_nt: TGTGCCAGCAGCTCCAGGGAGGACACTGAAGCTTTCTTT

clone_size: NA
v_call: TRBV11-2
d_call: NA
j_call: TRBJ1-1
cdr3_aa: CASSLMGRRMGTEAFF
cdr3_nt: TGTGCCAGCAGCTTAATGGGTAGGAGAATGGGCACTGAAGCTTTCTTT

clone_size: NA
v_call: TRBV11-2
d_call: TRBD1
j_call: TRBJ2-7
cdr3_aa: CASSLGQGMYEQYF
cdr3_nt: TGTGCCAGCAGCTTAGGACAGGGAATGTACGAGCAGTACTTC

clone_size: NA
v_call: TRBV21-1
d_call: NA
j_call: TRBJ1-4
cdr3_aa: CASSKAAQGGVTNEKLFF
cdr3_nt: TGTGCCAGCAGCAAAGCGGCGCAGGGCGGCGTCACTAATGAAAAACTGTTTTTT

clone_size: NA
v_call: TRBV7-2
d_call: NA
j_call: TRBJ2-4
cdr3_aa: CASSSTRGIQYF
cdr3_nt: TGTGCCAGCAGCTCGACCCGGGGGATTCAGTACTTC

clone_size: NA
v_call: TRBV7-8
d_call: TRBD1
j_call: TRBJ1-1
cdr3_aa: CASSEQGAMNTEAFF
cdr3_nt: TGTGCCAGCAGCGAGCAGGGGGCGATGAACACTGAAGCTTTCTTT

clone_size: NA
v_call: TRBV30
d_call: TRBD1
j_call: TRBJ1-4
cdr3_aa: CAWSADRQGWNEKLFF
cdr3_nt: TGTGCCTGGAGTGCCGATAGACAGGGGTGGAATGAAAAACTGTTTTTT

clone_size: NA
v_call: TRBV9
d_call: TRBD2
j_call: TRBJ2-3
cdr3_aa: CASSARTSGSKTDTQYF
cdr3_nt: TGTGCCAGCAGCGCCCGGACTAGCGGGAGTAAGACAGATACGCAGTATTTT

clone_size: few
v_call: TRBV18
d_call: TRBD1
j_call: TRBJ2-7
cdr3_aa: CASSPERTGTVQIYEQYF
cdr3_nt: TGTGCCAGCTCACCAGAAAGAACCGGGACAGTCCAAATCTACGAGCAGTACTTC

clone_size: NA
v_call: TRBV5-6
d_call: NA
j_call: TRBJ1-2
cdr3_aa: CASSPGKTGYTF
cdr3_nt: TGTGCCAGCAGCCCGGGTAAGACTGGCTACACCTTC

clone_size: NA
v_call: TRBV12-5
d_call: TRBD1
j_call: TRBJ2-1
cdr3_aa: CASGLGTGERDEQFF
cdr3_nt: TGTGCTAGTGGTTTGGGGACAGGGGAAAGGGATGAGCAGTTCTTC

clone_size: NA
v_call: TRBV5-6
d_call: NA
j_call: TRBJ1-1
cdr3_aa: CASSYGLLEAFF
cdr3_nt: TGTGCCAGCAGCTACGGACTGCTTGAAGCTTTCTTT

clone_size: NA
v_call: TRBV11-3
d_call: NA
j_call: TRBJ1-6
cdr3_aa: CASSFDSYNSPLHF
cdr3_nt: TGTGCCAGCAGCTTCGACAGTTATAATTCACCCCTCCACTTT

clone_size: NA
v_call: TRBV4-1
d_call: NA
j_call: TRBJ1-2
cdr3_aa: CASSQERGQGTDGYTF
cdr3_nt: TGCGCCAGCAGCCAAGAACGTGGTCAGGGGACGGATGGCTACACCTTC

clone_size: NA
v_call: TRBV5-1
d_call: TRBD1
j_call: TRBJ1-2
cdr3_aa: CASSLGQGIYGYTF
cdr3_nt: TGCGCCAGCAGCTTGGGACAGGGGATCTATGGCTACACCTTC

clone_size: NA
v_call: TRBV29-1
d_call: TRBD2
j_call: TRBJ2-5
cdr3_aa: CSVNPSGGAGETQYF
cdr3_nt: TGCAGCGTTAATCCTAGCGGGGGGGCGGGAGAGACCCAGTACTTC

clone_size: few
v_call: TRBV27
d_call: TRBD2
j_call: TRBJ2-5
cdr3_aa: CASSPGGRETQYF
cdr3_nt: TGTGCCAGCAGTCCGGGGGGGCGAGAGACCCAGTACTTC

clone_size: NA
v_call: TRBV7-8
d_call: NA
j_call: TRBJ1-1
cdr3_aa: CASSLSGGEAFF
cdr3_nt: TGTGCCAGCAGCTTAAGCGGCGGGGAAGCTTTCTTT

clone_size: NA
v_call: TRBV19
d_call: NA
j_call: TRBJ1-2
cdr3_aa: CASSIGLRNGYTF
cdr3_nt: TGTGCCAGTAGTATAGGACTCAGAAATGGCTACACCTTC